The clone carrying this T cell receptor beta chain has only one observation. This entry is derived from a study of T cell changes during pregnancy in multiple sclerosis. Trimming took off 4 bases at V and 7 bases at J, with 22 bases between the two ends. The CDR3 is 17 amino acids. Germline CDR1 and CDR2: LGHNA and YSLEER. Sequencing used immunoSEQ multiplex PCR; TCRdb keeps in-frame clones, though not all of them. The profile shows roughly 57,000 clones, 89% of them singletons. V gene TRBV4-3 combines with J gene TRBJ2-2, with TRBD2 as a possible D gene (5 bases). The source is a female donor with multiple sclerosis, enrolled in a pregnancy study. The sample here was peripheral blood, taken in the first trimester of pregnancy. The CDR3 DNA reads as TGCGCCAGCAGCCCCCGGGCGGGCCCACCTCTCAACGGGGAGCTGTTTTTT. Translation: CASSPRAGPPLNGELFF.